The 27 T cell receptor beta chains given below trace back to one sample, sequenced in a study of blood T cell repertoires in COVID-19. TCRdb's copy holds only in-frame clones and misses some; the assay was immunoSEQ multiplex PCR. The sample lists 40,000 to 60,000 clones, around 88% occurring once. Source material: peripheral blood. Receptor source: a human donor in a cohort sampled during active COVID-19.

This chain joins TRBV5-1 and TRBJ2-1; D uncertain. V gave up 5 bases and J gave up 4 bases, with 13 bases separating them. CDR1 and CDR2 (germline): SGHRS, YFSETQ. The CDR3 is made up of 14 amino acids. The CDR3 bases are TGCGCCAGCAGTCCCACGACTTTTTACAATGAGCAGTTCTTC. It translates to CASSPTTFYNEQFF.

This rearrangement joins TRBV25-1 to TRBJ1-1; D is undetermined. The V end was cut by 2 bases, the J end by 7 bases, with 11 bases between. This CDR3 region has 13 residues. Germline lookup yields CDR1 MGHDK and CDR2 SYGVNS. CDR3 sequence: CASSEGRPDEAFF. CDR3 coding DNA: TGTGCCAGCAGTGAAGGGAGGCCGGATGAAGCTTTCTTT.

V and J are TRBV6-5 and TRBJ1-5; D ambiguous. Germline CDR1 is MNHEY and CDR2 is SVGAGI. This CDR3 region has 15 residues. Trimming cost V 6 bases and J 0 bases, with 12 bases left between them. Written as DNA, the CDR3 is TGTGCCAGCAGCTCCTCGGGTCATAGCAATCAGCCCCAGCATTTT. It encodes CASSSSGHSNQPQHF.

The chain recombines TRBV19 with TRBJ1-4; 8 positions agree with TRBD1. V shed 4 bases and J 3 bases; nucleotides not matched to a gene: 13. This CDR3 region has 18 residues. Per germline, CDR1 LNHDA and CDR2 SQIVND (reference sequence). The CDR3 DNA sequence: TGTGCCAGTAGTACCCGATCCAGCCCGACAGGGGCTAATGAAAAACTGTTTTTT. It translates to CASSTRSSPTGANEKLFF.

The chain employs TRBV5-6 and TRBJ1-2, with 8 nucleotides matching TRBD1. In germline, CDR1 is SGHDT, CDR2 YYEEEE. The CDR3 contains 14 residues. V shed 4 bases and J 2 bases; nucleotides not matched to a gene: 4. The CDR3 nucleotides read TGTGCCAGCAGCGGGACAGGACTAAACTATGGCTACACCTTC. Amino acids: CASSGTGLNYGYTF.

The V gene is TRBV7-2, the J gene TRBJ1-2; D is undetermined. Looked up from germline, CDR1 is SGHTA and CDR2 is FQGNSA. The CDR3 contains 15 residues. Trimming stripped 2 bases from V and 3 bases from J, with 13 bases between. The CDR3 region has the DNA TGTGCCAGCAGCTTAAACCCCTCAACAGACTATGGCTACACCTTC. This encodes CASSLNPSTDYGYTF.

The chain couples TRBV5-1 to TRBJ1-4; 10 bases are a match to TRBD1. The V gene end was trimmed by 3 bases and the J gene end by 6 bases; junction bases not matched to a gene: 5. Germline V gene sequence: CDR1 SGHRS, CDR2 YFSETQ. This CDR3 is 15 amino acids long. Written as DNA, the CDR3 is TGCGCCAGCAGCTCGCAGACAGGGGGCCATGAAAAACTGTTTTTT. Its translation is CASSSQTGGHEKLFF.

The gene calls are TRBV6-5 and TRBJ1-1; D unclear. CDR3 length: 14 residues. Trimming shortened V by 7 bases and J by 1 base, and 13 bases separated the two germline ends. Germline V gene lookup returns CDR1 MNHEY and CDR2 SVGAGI. This chain's CDR3 is CASTPGSGNTEAFF. CDR3 bases: TGTGCCAGCACCCCGGGATCGGGGAACACTGAAGCTTTCTTT.

This chain connects TRBV5-1 to TRBJ1-4, with D tentatively TRBD1 (6 bases). Trimming stripped 1 base from V and 0 bases from J, with 10 bases between. Germline values: CDR1 SGHRS, CDR2 YFSETQ. The CDR3 covers 16 residues. CDR3 bases: TGCGCCAGCAGCTTGAACAGGGTGGCAACTAATGAAAAACTGTTTTTT. Protein product: CASSLNRVATNEKLFF. The full variable domain, in which reference TRBV5-1 and TRBJ1-4 provide the parts outside the CDR3, is KAGVTQTPRYLIKTRGQQVTLSCSPISGHRSVSWYQQTPGQGLQFLFEYFSETQRNKGNFPGRFSGRQFSNSRSEMNVSTLELGDSALYLCASSLNRVATNEKLFFGSGTQLSVL.

The rearrangement joins TRBV2 to TRBJ2-7, with D possibly being TRBD1 (5 bases). V lost 4 bases to trimming and J lost 0 bases, with 16 bases between them. CDR1 and CDR2 (germline): SNHLY, FYNNEI. The CDR3 extends over 16 amino acids. CDR3 in DNA: TGTGCCAGCAGTGGGCAGGGCCTACCAAGCTCCTACGAGCAGTACTTC. Protein: CASSGQGLPSSYEQYF.

V gene TRBV9 combines with J gene TRBJ2-2, with D possibly being TRBD2 (6 bases). The CDR3 spans 15 residues. Trimming stripped 3 bases from V and 0 bases from J, with 9 bases between. Germline values: CDR1 SGDLS, CDR2 YYNGEE. The CDR3: CASSEGLPNTGELFF. The CDR3 DNA reads TGTGCCAGCAGCGAGGGACTCCCGAACACCGGGGAGCTGTTTTTT.

The chain couples TRBV9 to TRBJ1-3, with 9 bases matching TRBD1. CDR1 and CDR2 (germline): SGDLS, YYNGEE. There are 14 residues in the CDR3. The trim removed 4 bases at V and 2 bases at J, leaving 1 base unmatched. CDR3 sequence (DNA): TGTGCCAGCAGCCGACAGGGGGCTGGAAACACCATATATTTT. This gives the protein CASSRQGAGNTIYF.

The chain links TRBV7-8 to TRBJ2-1; the D gene is possibly TRBD2 (6 bases). V was cut by 0 bases and J by 5 bases, with 14 bases left in between. The CDR3 consists of 16 residues. Germline-derived CDR1 and CDR2 are SGHVS and FQNEAQ. The CDR3 reads CASSLAGLGLNNEQFF. The CDR3 DNA is TGTGCCAGCAGCTTAGCGGGTTTGGGACTGAACAATGAGCAGTTCTTC.

The chain employs TRBV7-9 and TRBJ1-4, with 10 bases that match TRBD1. CDR1 SEHNR and CDR2 FQNEAQ come from the germline V gene (reference sequence). The V and J ends lost 6 bases and 7 bases, in that order; junction bases with no gene match: 8. There are 15 residues in the CDR3. The CDR3 is CASRGSTGGGEKLFF. Here the CDR3 DNA reads TGTGCCAGCAGGGGGTCGACAGGGGGCGGTGAAAAACTGTTTTTT.

The chain uses TRBV27 and TRBJ2-7, with D possibly matching TRBD2 (6 bases). Germline assignment: CDR1 MNHEY and CDR2 SMNVEV (reference sequence). V dropped 5 bases and J dropped 0 bases, with 11 bases sitting between them. CDR3 length: 14 amino acids. The CDR3 sequence is CASSMTGASYEQYF. CDR3 nucleotides: TGTGCCAGCAGTATGACGGGAGCCTCCTACGAGCAGTACTTC.

The genes are TRBV18 and TRBJ2-7, with TRBD2 matching over 15 bases. Trimming at V came to 3 bases and at J to 3 bases, leaving 6 bases not matched to a gene. The germline gives CDR1 KGHSH, CDR2 LQKENI. This CDR3 spans 17 amino acids. The CDR3: CASSPRTSGRAFYEQYF. The CDR3 bases are TGTGCCAGCTCACCCAGGACTAGCGGGAGGGCCTTCTACGAGCAGTACTTC.

This rearrangement joins TRBV5-6 to TRBJ2-4; D may be TRBD2 (5 bases). The V and J ends lost 7 bases and 0 bases respectively, with 17 bases between them. CDR1 and CDR2 (germline): SGHDT, YYEEEE. The CDR3 extends over 16 amino acids. The CDR3 bases are TGTGCCAGCTTTAACATGCGGGCGGTAGCCAAAAACATTCAGTACTTC. It specifies CASFNMRAVAKNIQYF.

This clone was observed a single time. The rearrangement links TRBV5-6 to TRBJ1-2, with D perhaps matching TRBD1 (6 bases). The V gene lost 5 bases and the J gene lost 3 bases, with 17 bases spanning the gap. CDR1 and CDR2 from the germline V gene are SGHDT and YYEEEE. This CDR3 comprises 15 residues. The CDR3 nucleotides are TGTGCCAGCAGAAGGTCCTTGGACAGATACTATGGCTACACCTTC. Protein product: CASRRSLDRYYGYTF.

The rearrangement uses TRBV10-3 and TRBJ1-4; 9 bases match TRBD1. V was clipped by 7 bases and J by 6 bases; unmatched bases: 6. From germline, CDR1 is ENHRY and CDR2 SYGVKD. The CDR3 has 14 residues. The CDR3 loop reads CAIKNDRGDEKLFF. CDR3 coding DNA: TGTGCCATCAAGAATGACAGGGGGGATGAAAAACTGTTTTTT.

V and J are TRBV7-2 and TRBJ2-1; 11 bases line up with TRBD2. CDR1 and CDR2 from the germline V gene are SGHTA and FQGNSA. The J segment lost 1 base and the V segment lost 5 bases, leaving 7 bases of the junction unmatched. This CDR3 region has 17 residues. DNA for the CDR3: TGTGCCAGCAGCCAAGGGCTAGCGGGGGGATCCTACAATGAGCAGTTCTTC. As protein: CASSQGLAGGSYNEQFF.

This clone has just one count. The V call is TRBV7-8, the J call TRBJ2-1; 7 nucleotides line up with TRBD2. Germline CDR1 SGHVS, CDR2 FQNEAQ. The CDR3 length is 15 residues. Trimming took 5 bases from V and 0 from J; bases not matched to a gene: 4. The CDR3 loop is CASSPERGSYNEQFF. In DNA form, the CDR3 reads TGTGCCAGCAGCCCAGAGCGGGGCTCCTACAATGAGCAGTTCTTC.

The chain joins TRBV10-3 to TRBJ2-1, with TRBD1 as a possible D gene (6 bases). The CDR3 length is 13 residues. With 9 bases removed from V and 1 base from J, the gap between germline ends came to 10 bases. Germline V gene lookup returns CDR1 ENHRY and CDR2 SYGVKD. CDR3 residues: CAMGTPSYNEQFF. The CDR3 bases are TGTGCCATGGGGACACCGTCCTACAATGAGCAGTTCTTC.

This chain links TRBV12-3 or TRBV12-4 with TRBJ2-5; D might be TRBD1 (5 bases). V shed 4 bases and J shed 5 bases, with 11 bases lying between them. The CDR3 has 13 residues. In nucleotides, the CDR3 is TGTGCCAGCAGTTATCTAGGGGCCGAGACCCAGTACTTC. Protein: CASSYLGAETQYF.

The chain carries TRBV4-2 and TRBJ1-4, with a possible D match to TRBD1 (5 bases). Germline V CDR1 and CDR2: LGHNA, YNFKEQ. V lost 0 bases and J lost 1, with 9 bases in between. This CDR3 has 16 residues. CDR3 sequence reads: CASSQDGGLTNEKLFF. The CDR3 DNA reads TGTGCCAGCAGCCAAGATGGGGGGTTAACTAATGAAAAACTGTTTTTT.

The V and J genes are TRBV5-6 and TRBJ1-1; D is possibly TRBD1 (5 bases). Trimming pared 5 bases from V and 0 bases from J, leaving 23 bases between. This CDR3 comprises 18 residues. Looked up from germline, CDR1 is SGHDT and CDR2 is YYEEEE. The CDR3 coding sequence is TGTGCCAGCAGATTCCACAAGACAGCAAGCCTACTGAACACTGAAGCTTTCTTT. Translated, it gives CASRFHKTASLLNTEAFF.

The chain has TRBV29-1 and TRBJ2-5; TRBD1 agrees at 9 bases. Germline V gives CDR1 SQVTM, CDR2 ANQGSEA. V trimming: 8 bases; J trimming: 2 bases; junction bases outside the gene matches: 9. The CDR3 runs to 14 residues. CDR3 region: CSFTGTGTQETQYF. DNA for the CDR3: TGCAGCTTTACCGGGACAGGGACTCAAGAGACCCAGTACTTC.

The chain carries TRBV19 and TRBJ2-5, with a tentative D call TRBD1 (5 bases). In germline, CDR1 is LNHDA, CDR2 SQIVND (reference sequence). Trimming removed 5 bases from V and 4 bases from J, with 14 bases in between. This CDR3 is 14 amino acids long. As DNA, the CDR3 is TGTGCCAGTAGTGCAGGGTCCTGGATAGAGACCCAGTACTTC. Residues: CASSAGSWIETQYF.